This T cell receptor beta chain was profiled in a study of blood T cell repertoires in COVID-19. The repertoire was sequenced with immunoSEQ multiplex PCR; TCRdb's copy has only in-frame clones and lacks some. This sample has 150,000 to 200,000 clones, with about nine tenths found just once. This clonotype originated in a man aged 55 to 70 with active or convalescent COVID-19. Sequenced sample: peripheral blood.

CDR3 protein: CASSIDRGNTEAFF. The CDR3 nucleotides are TGTGCCAGCAGCATCGACAGGGGTAACACTGAAGCTTTCTTT. The rearrangement joins TRBV7-6 to TRBJ1-1, with TRBD1 matching 8 bases. Germline CDR1 SGHVS, CDR2 FNYEAQ. Trimming removed 5 bases from V and 2 bases from J; junction bases left unmatched: 4. This CDR3 spans 14 amino acids.